The sample holds many counts of the clone carrying this TCR beta chain. TCRdb itself ran the 5' RACE reads through MiXCR, one entry per CDR3 protein. The table lists roughly 29,000 distinct CDR3 sequences, over 5% of them singletons, with 20% to 30% in the top ten. V lost 2 bases and J lost 0, with 8 bases in between. Per the germline V gene, CDR1 is SGHTA and CDR2 is FQGNSA. The length of the CDR3 is 14 residues. Time point indicated: blood at routine non-recurrence follow-up after resection. Researchers sequenced whole RNA taken from tumor, nontumor lung or frozen PBMC without sorting. This sample was taken from a study of spatial heterogeneity in lung cancer.

The rearrangement uses TRBV7-2 and TRBJ2-7, with a weak D call TRBD2 (5 bases). This TCR was recovered from a female donor with early-stage non-small cell lung cancer. Here the sequenced sample was PBMCs, taken at follow-up. The CDR3 sequence is CASSLSEASYEQYF. The CDR3 coding sequence is TGTGCCAGCAGCTTATCGGAGGCCTCCTACGAGCAGTACTTC.